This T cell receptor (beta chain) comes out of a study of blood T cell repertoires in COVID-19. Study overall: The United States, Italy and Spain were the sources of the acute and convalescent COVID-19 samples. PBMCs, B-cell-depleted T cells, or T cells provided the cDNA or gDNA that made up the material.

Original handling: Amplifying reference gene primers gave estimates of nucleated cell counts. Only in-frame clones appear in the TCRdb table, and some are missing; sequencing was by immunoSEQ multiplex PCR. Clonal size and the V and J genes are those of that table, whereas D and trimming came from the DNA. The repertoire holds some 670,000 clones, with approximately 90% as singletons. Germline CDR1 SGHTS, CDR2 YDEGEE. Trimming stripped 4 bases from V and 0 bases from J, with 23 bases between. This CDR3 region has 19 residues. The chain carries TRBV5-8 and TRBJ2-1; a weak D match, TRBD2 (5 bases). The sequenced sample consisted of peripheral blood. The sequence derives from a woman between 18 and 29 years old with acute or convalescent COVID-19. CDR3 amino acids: CASSGGSGYLMGSYNEQFF. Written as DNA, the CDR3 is TGTGCCAGCAGCGGCGGATCGGGGTATTTAATGGGCTCCTACAATGAGCAGTTCTTC.